A selection of T cell receptor beta chains follows, all from one sample in a study of cytomegalovirus exposure and HLA in healthy donors. TCRdb's copy holds only in-frame clones and misses some; the assay was immunoSEQ multiplex PCR. The sample has 110,000 to 150,000 clones, over 60% seen once; the top ten hold over 6.5%. Sequencing was carried out using PBMCs. Receptors originate from a man aged 35 to 55 in good health and CMV-seropositive. Both conserved end residues are part of each CDR3. A D gene is named only where the DNA matches it firmly.

TRBJ1-4 TRBV10-3 TRBD1 CAIRPGTGGNEKLFF
TRBJ2-7 TRBV19 - CASSTLQGEQYF
TRBJ2-7 TRBV19 - CASSRGRGSYEQYF
TRBJ2-2 TRBV27 - CASSSTGTNTGELFF
TRBJ2-7 TRBV7-9 - CASSLAGGTGLREQYF
TRBJ1-2 TRBV29-1 - CSVLAGGEYGYTF
TRBJ2-6 TRBV4-1 TRBD1 CASSQDTGDSGANVLTF
TRBJ2-3 TRBV7-8 - CASTTGPGTDTQYF
TRBJ1-5 TRBV19 - CASSLRQVSQPQHF
TRBJ2-2 TRBV27 - CASSSQGDLTGELFF
TRBJ2-6 TRBV18 TRBD1 CASSPWTGGHGGANVLTF
TRBJ1-2 TRBV5-4 - CASSLVGYRANYGYTF
TRBJ1-1 TRBV19 - CASSIGGSVTEAFF
TRBJ1-4 TRBV19 TRBD1 CASSPLGQGLEKLFF
TRBJ2-5 TRBV7-7 TRBD2 CASSLAGAGETQYF
TRBJ2-1 TRBV4-1 TRBD2 CASSSGLAGGLEQFF
TRBJ1-2 TRBV29-1 TRBD1 CSVGDRGAVDYGYTF
TRBJ2-2 TRBV7-9 TRBD1 CASSLPRGQGSGELFF
TRBJ1-3 TRBV29-1 - CSVVQFGNTIYF
TRBJ1-5 TRBV28 TRBD1 CASSGDRGQPQHF
TRBJ1-1 TRBV11-2 - CASSLIMNTEAFF
TRBJ1-5 TRBV7-2 - CASSADPGTNQPQHF
TRBJ1-4 TRBV9 TRBD1 CASSPQTGPNEKLFF
TRBJ1-2 TRBV19 TRBD1 CASSNSGGLSYGYTF
TRBJ1-2 TRBV19 - CASSTAGGNYGYTF